This record looks at one T cell receptor beta chain sequence and its context. Which antigen it targets is not known. One base away there is no much larger clone; base qualities are not given. The sample comes from a study of control samples from healthy donors and cancer patients (TCRdb year 2020). Preparation of the library involved the immunoSEQ multiplex PCR assay. This immuneACCESS table, as held by TCRdb, lists in-frame sequences with V and J called but not all clones. Of the missing ones, under half trace to an unresolved V gene in checked studies; the others have no known cause. The sample records about 18,000 clones, 80% to 85% of which are singletons. 25% to 30% of the sample rests with the top ten. The clonotype was recovered from a man aged 80 or over with head and neck cancer. Sequencing input: PBMCs.

The nucleotide sequence reads as follows: TGTGCCATCAGTGACTCGAGGGGCGGGAGCATCGGGAATGAGCAGTTCTTC. This encodes CAISDSRGGSIGNEQFF. The V and J segments used are TRBV10-3 and TRBJ2-1; 7 middle bases align to TRBD2. From a lookup of the germline V gene, CDR1 and CDR2 are ENHRY and SYGVKD. For this chain, trimming is 3 bases at the V end and 7 bases at the J end, and the number of junction bases without a gene match is 15. The CDR3, cysteine through phenylalanine, is 17 amino acids long. Just the 51-base CDR3 DNA is kept, in frame starting at base 1.